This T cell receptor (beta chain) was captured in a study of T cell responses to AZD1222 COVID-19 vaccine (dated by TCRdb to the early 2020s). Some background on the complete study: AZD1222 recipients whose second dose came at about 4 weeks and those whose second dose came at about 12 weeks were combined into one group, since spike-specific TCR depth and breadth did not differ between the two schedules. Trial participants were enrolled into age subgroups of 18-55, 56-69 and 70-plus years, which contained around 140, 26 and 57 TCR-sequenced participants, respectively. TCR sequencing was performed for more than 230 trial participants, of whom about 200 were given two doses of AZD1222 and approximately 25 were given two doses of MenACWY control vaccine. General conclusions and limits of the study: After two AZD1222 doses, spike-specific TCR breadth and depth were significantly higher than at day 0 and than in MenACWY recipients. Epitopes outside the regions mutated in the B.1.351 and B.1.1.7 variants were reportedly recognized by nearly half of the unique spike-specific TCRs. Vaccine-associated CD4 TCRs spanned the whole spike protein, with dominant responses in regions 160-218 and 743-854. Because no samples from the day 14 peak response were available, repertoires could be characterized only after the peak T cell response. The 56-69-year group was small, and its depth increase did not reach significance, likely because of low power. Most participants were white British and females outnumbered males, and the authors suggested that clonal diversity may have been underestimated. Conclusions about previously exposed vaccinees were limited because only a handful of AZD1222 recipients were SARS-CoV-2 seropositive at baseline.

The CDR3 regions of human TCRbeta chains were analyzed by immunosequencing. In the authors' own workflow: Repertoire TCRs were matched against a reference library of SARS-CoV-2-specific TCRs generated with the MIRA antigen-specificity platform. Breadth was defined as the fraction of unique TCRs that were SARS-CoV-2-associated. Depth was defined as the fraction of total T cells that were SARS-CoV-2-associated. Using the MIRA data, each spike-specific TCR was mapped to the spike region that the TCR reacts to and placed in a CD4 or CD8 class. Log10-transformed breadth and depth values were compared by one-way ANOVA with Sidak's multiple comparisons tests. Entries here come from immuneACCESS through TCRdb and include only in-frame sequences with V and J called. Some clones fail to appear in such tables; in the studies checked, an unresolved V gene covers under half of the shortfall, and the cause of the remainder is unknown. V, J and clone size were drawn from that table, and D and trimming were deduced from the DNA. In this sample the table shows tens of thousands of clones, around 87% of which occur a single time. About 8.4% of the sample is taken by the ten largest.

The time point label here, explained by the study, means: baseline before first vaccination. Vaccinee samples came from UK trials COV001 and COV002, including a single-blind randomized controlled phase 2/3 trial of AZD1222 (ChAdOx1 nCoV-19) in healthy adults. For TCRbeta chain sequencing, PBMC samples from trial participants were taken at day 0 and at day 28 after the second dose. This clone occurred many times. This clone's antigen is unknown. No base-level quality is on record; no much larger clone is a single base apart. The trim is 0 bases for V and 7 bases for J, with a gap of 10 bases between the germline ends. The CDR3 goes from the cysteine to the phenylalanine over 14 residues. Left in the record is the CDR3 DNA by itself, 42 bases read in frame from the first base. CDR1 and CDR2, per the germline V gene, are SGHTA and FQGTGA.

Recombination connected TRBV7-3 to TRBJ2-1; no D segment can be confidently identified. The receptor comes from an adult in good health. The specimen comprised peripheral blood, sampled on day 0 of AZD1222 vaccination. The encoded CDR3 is CASSLTLARNEQFF. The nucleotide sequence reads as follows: TGTGCCAGCAGCTTAACGCTGGCGCGGAATGAGCAGTTCTTC.